Following are 19 T cell receptor beta chains from one sample sequenced in a study of T-cell memory formation after mild COVID-19. TCRdb processed the 5' RACE reads anew with MiXCR; each CDR3 protein has one entry. The sample shows hundreds of thousands of distinct CDR3 sequences, approximately 15% of them seen only once. The sequencing sample was made of PBMCs or a T cell subset sorted from them (not recorded which). The receptors stem from a man younger than 35 who had mild COVID-19 (a few samples of this study predate the infection). Cell type and time point are not known.

This clonotype was recorded many times. The gene calls are TRBV25-1 and TRBJ2-1; the match to TRBD1 covers 7 bases. J was trimmed by 10 bases and V by 4 bases; bases with no gene match: 13. The CDR3 is 15 residues long. Per germline, CDR1 MGHDK and CDR2 SYGVNS. CDR3 DNA sequence: TGTGCCAGCAGTGGTTCCGGGACAGCCTTAGAGGAGCAGTTCTTC. Encoded protein: CASSGSGTALEEQFF.

This clonotype was seen a few times. A junction end diverges from the germline sequence, so it may reflect a read error. The rearrangement links TRBV10-3 to TRBJ2-5; TRBD2 aligns across 9 bases. This CDR3 spans 14 amino acids. Germline V gene lookup returns CDR1 ENHRY and CDR2 SYGVKD. CDR3 residues: CAISESPSGVGFNF. CDR3 coding DNA: TGTGCCATCAGTGAGTCGCCTAGCGGGGTCGGTTTCAACTTC.

This clonotype was seen many times. V gene TRBV12-3 or TRBV12-4 combines with J gene TRBJ1-2; D remains ambiguous. Deletions cut 7 bases from V and 5 bases from J, with 11 bases between. The CDR3 spans 12 residues. The CDR3 sequence is CASKELNYGYTF. The CDR3 nucleotides are TGTGCCAGCAAGGAGTTAAATTATGGCTACACCTTC.

The sample holds a few counts of this clonotype. The chain joins TRBV10-3 to TRBJ2-1, with D possibly TRBD2 on 5 matching bases. This CDR3 contains 12 residues. Per the germline V gene, CDR1 is ENHRY and CDR2 is SYGVKD. Trimming cost V 8 bases and J 8 bases, with 13 bases left between them. The CDR3 is CAICPAGDEQFF. The CDR3 DNA reads TGTGCCATCTGTCCCGCCGGGGATGAGCAGTTCTTC.

This clonotype was found a few times. The chain is built from TRBV20-1 and TRBJ1-6; no reliable D call. This CDR3 region has 13 residues. Germline V gene sequence: CDR1 DFQATT, CDR2 SNEGSKA (reference sequence). Trimming cost V 6 bases and J 8 bases, with 14 bases left between them. The CDR3 here is CSAARTLDSPLHF. The CDR3 bases are TGCAGTGCCGCCAGAACGTTGGATTCACCCCTCCACTTT.

As regards this clonotype: At one boundary the junction diverges from the germline segment, which might be a read error. V is TRBV7-7 and J is TRBJ2-6; 7 positions match TRBD1. CDR1 SSHAT and CDR2 FNYEAQ come from the germline V gene (reference sequence). The CDR3 is 16 amino acids. DNA for the CDR3: TGTGCTAGCAGCCGAATCCAGGGGGACGGGGCCAACGTCCTGACTTTC. Protein: CASSRIQGDGANVLTF.

The V gene is TRBV7-6, the J gene TRBJ2-1; TRBD2 matches at 7 bases. This CDR3 region has 16 residues. V was clipped by 3 bases and J by 2 bases; unmatched bases: 7. CDR1 is SGHVS, CDR2 FNYEAQ, per germline. CDR3 in DNA: TGTGCCAGCAGCTTGGTCGCGGGGGATACCTACAATGAGCAGTTCTTC. Its translation: CASSLVAGDTYNEQFF.

Ten or more counts support this clonotype. V usage is TRBV7-2 and J usage is TRBJ2-1, with 7 bases fitting TRBD1. V gave up 5 bases and J gave up 9 bases; unmatched junction bases: 7. Germline-derived CDR1 and CDR2 are SGHTA and FQGNSA. The CDR3 extends over 13 amino acids. The CDR3 is CASSRGQVGEQFF. CDR3 coding DNA: TGTGCCAGCAGCCGAGGACAGGTTGGTGAGCAGTTCTTC.

The V gene is TRBV9, the J gene TRBJ1-5; a possible D gene is TRBD1 (6 bases). V lost 4 bases and J 8 bases, leaving 13 bases between the germline ends. Germline V gene sequence: CDR1 SGDLS, CDR2 YYNGEE. The CDR3 length is 13 residues. The CDR3 DNA sequence: TGTGCCAGCAGCCTACAGGGTGAAAAGCCCCAGCATTTT. Translating gives CASSLQGEKPQHF.

This chain uses TRBV20-1 with TRBJ2-7, with 10 bases matching TRBD1. This CDR3 is built from 15 residues. In germline, CDR1 is DFQATT, CDR2 SNEGSKA (reference sequence). V dropped 6 bases and J dropped 3; count of bases not matched to a gene: 11. The CDR3 coding sequence is TGCAGTGCCCTAACGGGACAGGGGAGTTACTACGAGCAGTACGTC. Encoded protein: CSALTGQGSYYEQYV.

The rearrangement links TRBV20-1 to TRBJ2-5, with D unresolved. Germline V gene sequence: CDR1 DFQATT, CDR2 SNEGSKA (reference sequence). With 0 bases removed from V and 5 bases from J, the gap between germline ends came to 10 bases. The CDR3 is made up of 13 amino acids. CDR3 DNA sequence: TGCAGTGCTAGAGATTATCTCACGGAGACCCAGTACTTC. This codes for CSARDYLTETQYF.

The chain links TRBV29-1 to TRBJ2-5; D is undetermined. Germline CDR1 SQVTM, CDR2 ANQGSEA. Trimming took off 6 bases at V and 5 bases at J, with 16 bases between the two ends. The CDR3 length is 13 residues. This CDR3 reads CSVPGPHGETQYF. The CDR3 coding sequence is TGCAGCGTACCCGGGCCCCACGGGGAGACCCAGTACTTC. Variable domain in full (rest from reference TRBV29-1 and TRBJ2-5): SAVISQKPSRDICQRGTSLTIQCQVDSQVTMMFWYRQQPGQSLTLIATANQGSEATYESGFVIDKFPISRPNLTFSTLTVSNMSPEDSSIYLCSVPGPHGETQYFGPGTRLLVL.

This chain joins TRBV7-2 and TRBJ1-2; 7 bases agree with TRBD1. The CDR3 contains 16 residues. Germline lookup yields CDR1 SGHTA and CDR2 FQGNSA. V shed 5 bases and J 6 bases; nucleotides not matched to a gene: 15. The CDR3 protein is CASSTYTGEEIHGYTF. CDR3 sequence (DNA): TGTGCCAGCAGCACTTACACAGGGGAGGAAATACATGGCTACACCTTC.

V is TRBV7-9 and J is TRBJ2-2, with TRBD2 matching over 7 bases. The trim removed 2 bases at V and 2 bases at J, leaving 11 bases unmatched. The CDR3 is made up of 18 amino acids. From germline, CDR1 is SEHNR and CDR2 FQNEAQ (reference sequence). CDR3 amino acids: CASSLYPGRLANTGELFF. CDR3 sequence (DNA): TGTGCCAGCAGCTTATACCCCGGCCGACTAGCTAACACCGGGGAGCTGTTTTTT.

This clonotype has only a few counts. V usage is TRBV7-6 and J usage is TRBJ2-5; D not resolved. The V gene lost 0 bases and the J gene lost 2 bases, with 10 bases spanning the gap. Germline V gives CDR1 SGHVS, CDR2 FNYEAQ. The CDR3 contains 15 residues. The CDR3 loop is CASSLALLDQETQYF. In DNA form, the CDR3 reads TGTGCCAGCAGCTTAGCGCTCCTAGATCAAGAGACCCAGTACTTC.

The DNA for the CDR3 is TGTGCCAGCAGCTTCCGGACTAGCGGATACACAGATACGCAGTATTTT. It codes for CASSFRTSGYTDTQYF. The V and J genes are TRBV7-9 and TRBJ2-3, with 10 bases matching TRBD2. Germline CDR1 is SEHNR and CDR2 is FQNEAQ (reference sequence). V was clipped by 3 bases and J by 2 bases; unmatched bases: 5. This CDR3 comprises 16 residues.

The chain uses TRBV7-2 and TRBJ2-7; D might be TRBD1 (5 bases). The CDR3 runs 15 residues. V was cut by 3 bases and J by 3 bases, with 15 bases left in between. Germline V gene data show CDR1 as SGHTA and CDR2 as FQGNSA. The CDR3 loop reads CASSFTGHPRYEQYV. CDR3 nucleotides: TGTGCCAGCAGCTTTACCGGACATCCACGCTACGAGCAGTACGTC.

The chain has TRBV6-2 or TRBV6-3 and TRBJ2-7, with 8 bases matching TRBD1. The germline gives CDR1 MNHEY, CDR2 SVGEGT. This CDR3 has 15 residues. V lost 10 bases and J lost 6; bases outside the gene matches: 17. CDR3 region: CATADPGTGLIEQYF. CDR3 nucleotide sequence: TGTGCCACGGCAGACCCCGGGACAGGTCTTATCGAGCAGTACTTC.

The CDR3 bases are TGTGCCAGCAGCCCTGGTTGGGGGTCAGAGACCCAGTACTTC. Protein: CASSPGWGSETQYF. The chain employs TRBV5-4 and TRBJ2-5; possibly TRBD1 or TRBD2 for D (5 bases each). There are 14 residues in the CDR3. V dropped 4 bases and J dropped 4 bases, with 14 bases sitting between them. The germline V gene encodes CDR1 SGHNT and CDR2 YYREEE (reference sequence).